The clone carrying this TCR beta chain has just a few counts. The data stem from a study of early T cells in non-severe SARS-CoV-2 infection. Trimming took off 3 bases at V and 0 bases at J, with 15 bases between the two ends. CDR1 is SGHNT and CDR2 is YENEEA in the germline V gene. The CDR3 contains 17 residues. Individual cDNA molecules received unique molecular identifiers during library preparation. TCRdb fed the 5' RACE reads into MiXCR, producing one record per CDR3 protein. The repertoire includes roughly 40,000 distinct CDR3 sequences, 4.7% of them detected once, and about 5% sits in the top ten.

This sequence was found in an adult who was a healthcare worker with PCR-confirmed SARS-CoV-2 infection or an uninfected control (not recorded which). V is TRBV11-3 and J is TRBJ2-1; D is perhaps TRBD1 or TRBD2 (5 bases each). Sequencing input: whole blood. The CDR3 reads CASSLGVSIHSYNEQFF. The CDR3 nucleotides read TGTGCCAGCAGCTTGGGGGTTAGCATTCACTCCTACAATGAGCAGTTCTTC. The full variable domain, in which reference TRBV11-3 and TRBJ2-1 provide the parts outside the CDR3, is EAGVVQSPRYKIIEKKQPVAFWCNPISGHNTLYWYLQNLGQGPELLIRYENEEAVDDSQLPKDRFSAERLKGVDSTLKIQPAELGDSAVYLCASSLGVSIHSYNEQFFGPGTRLTVL.